The 19 T cell receptor beta chains given below trace back to one sample, sequenced in a study of blood T cell repertoires in COVID-19. The method was immunoSEQ multiplex PCR; TCRdb's version includes in-frame clones alone and lacks a portion of them. The sample includes about 170,000 clones, 86% of them seen just once. Material: peripheral blood. The receptors stem from an elderly woman in a cohort sampled during active or convalescent COVID-19.

The J gene is TRBJ2-1, the V gene TRBV6-4, with TRBD1 matching 8 bases. This CDR3 has 16 amino acids. Germline loops: CDR1 MRHNA, CDR2 SNTAGT. Unmatched junction bases numbered 7, after V lost 1 base and J lost 5 bases. CDR3 residues: CASSDWGQDINNEQFF. CDR3 in DNA: TGTGCCAGCAGTGACTGGGGACAGGATATTAACAATGAGCAGTTCTTC.

The chain is built from TRBV7-9 and TRBJ1-3; possibly TRBD1 for D (5 bases). Germline values: CDR1 SEHNR, CDR2 FQNEAQ (reference sequence). Trimming took 5 bases from V and 2 from J, leaving 13 bases between them. The CDR3 runs 15 residues. CDR3 protein: CASSEVAGPGNTIYF. In DNA form, the CDR3 reads TGTGCCAGCAGCGAAGTCGCGGGACCTGGAAACACCATATATTTT.

This chain links TRBV4-1 with TRBJ2-4; D uncertain. The V end was cut by 0 bases, the J end by 0 bases, with 15 bases between. CDR1 MGHRA and CDR2 YSYEKL come from the germline V gene. This CDR3 is built from 18 residues. In nucleotides, the CDR3 is TGCGCCAGCAGCCAAGATCGAGACTGGAAACTAGCCAAAAACATTCAGTACTTC. Its protein product is CASSQDRDWKLAKNIQYF.

This chain links TRBV7-9 with TRBJ2-7, with D hard to call. The length of the CDR3 is 13 residues. The germline V gene encodes CDR1 SEHNR and CDR2 FQNEAQ (reference sequence). Trimming took 1 base from V and 1 from J, leaving 5 bases between them. The CDR3 sequence is CASSLVVSYEQYF. The CDR3 DNA reads as TGTGCCAGCAGCTTAGTAGTATCCTACGAGCAGTACTTC.

The J gene is TRBJ1-2, the V gene TRBV5-6; no definite D call. The CDR3 contains 11 residues. Germline assignment: CDR1 SGHDT and CDR2 YYEEEE. V lost 2 bases, J lost 14 bases, and 13 bases lay in between. The CDR3: CASSFGGLGTF. The CDR3 nucleotides are TGTGCCAGCAGCTTCGGCGGGTTGGGGACCTTC.

This chain uses TRBV5-1 with TRBJ2-7, with D possibly being TRBD2 (5 bases). V was pared by 4 bases and J by 0 bases, with 23 bases between. The CDR3 extends over 18 amino acids. Germline CDR1 reads SGHRS; CDR2 reads YFSETQ. CDR3 loop: CASSRPELGPGSSYEQYV. CDR3 DNA sequence: TGCGCCAGCAGCCGACCGGAGCTTGGACCGGGGAGCTCCTACGAGCAGTACGTC.

The J gene is TRBJ2-2, the V gene TRBV10-3, with unresolved D. The CDR3 is made up of 15 amino acids. V was trimmed by 1 base and J by 6 bases, leaving 12 bases between them. The V gene's germline CDR1 is ENHRY and CDR2 SYGVKD. This CDR3 reads CAISEFEATSGELFF. CDR3 nucleotide sequence: TGTGCCATCAGTGAGTTTGAAGCGACGTCCGGGGAGCTGTTTTTT.

V and J are TRBV7-8 and TRBJ1-2; TRBD1 matches at 8 bases. The V gene's germline CDR1 is SGHVS and CDR2 FQNEAQ. CDR3 length: 12 residues. Trimming at V came to 5 bases and at J to 8 bases, leaving 4 bases not matched to a gene. CDR3 DNA sequence: TGTGCCAGCAGCCCAGGACAGGGAGGCTACACCTTC. Translating gives CASSPGQGGYTF.

V gene TRBV30 combines with J gene TRBJ1-2; D is perhaps TRBD1 (6 bases). Germline V gene lookup returns CDR1 GTSNPN and CDR2 SVGIG (reference sequence). Trimming pared 2 bases from V and 2 bases from J, leaving 9 bases between. The CDR3 sequence is 13 residues long. CDR3 DNA: TGTGCCTGGAGTCCGGGACAAAACTATGGCTACACCTTC. The encoded protein is CAWSPGQNYGYTF.

The J gene is TRBJ2-7, the V gene TRBV11-2, with D unresolved. V lost 1 base, J lost 4 bases, and 14 bases lay in between. The CDR3 extends over 15 amino acids. Per the germline V gene, CDR1 is SGHAT and CDR2 is FQNNGV. This chain's CDR3 is CASSLGGYWVYEQYF. Here the CDR3 DNA reads TGTGCCAGCAGCTTAGGAGGATATTGGGTATACGAGCAGTACTTC.

The gene calls are TRBV11-2 and TRBJ1-2; D not certain. This CDR3 is built from 15 residues. Per germline, CDR1 SGHAT and CDR2 FQNNGV. Trimming took 1 base from V and 3 from J, leaving 12 bases between them. CDR3 loop: CASSLVLYSDYGYTF. In nucleotides, the CDR3 is TGTGCCAGCAGCTTAGTGTTATATTCCGACTATGGCTACACCTTC. The variable domain in full, with the rest retrieved from reference TRBV11-2 and TRBJ1-2, is EAGVAQSPRYKIIEKRQSVAFWCNPISGHATLYWYQQILGQGPKLLIQFQNNGVVDDSQLPKDRFSAERLKGVDSTLKIQPAKLEDSAVYLCASSLVLYSDYGYTFGSGTRLTVV.

The rearrangement links TRBV3-1 (or the pseudogene TRBV3-2) to TRBJ2-4; TRBD2 might be the D (7 bases). Germline V gene lookup returns CDR1 LGHDT and CDR2 YNNKEL (reference sequence). Deletions cut 5 bases from V and 3 bases from J, with 17 bases between. The CDR3 covers 16 residues. The CDR3 region is CASSSPLGGHKNIQYF. CDR3 DNA: TGTGCCAGCAGCTCTCCCTTGGGGGGGCACAAAAACATTCAGTACTTC.

V is TRBV18 and J is TRBJ2-5, with 14 bases matching TRBD2. The CDR3 consists of 18 residues. Germline CDR1 is KGHSH and CDR2 is LQKENI. V shed 3 bases and J 3 bases; nucleotides not matched to a gene: 9. DNA for the CDR3: TGTGCCAGCTCACCTCCTCGCGGGACTAGCGGGGGAAAAGAGACCCAGTACTTC. Its translation is CASSPPRGTSGGKETQYF.

The V call is TRBV12-3 or TRBV12-4, the J call TRBJ1-2; D gene unclear. This CDR3 comprises 13 residues. Trimming took 5 bases from V and 4 from J, leaving 11 bases between them. CDR3 sequence: CASSDGVRYGYTF. For the CDR3, the DNA is TGTGCCAGCAGTGACGGGGTTCGCTATGGCTACACCTTC.

In regard to this clone: The junction and the germline gene differ at one end; a read error may be behind it. The rearrangement uses TRBV7-7 and TRBJ2-3, with TRBD2 as a possible D gene (7 bases). In germline, CDR1 is SSHAT, CDR2 FNYEAQ (reference sequence). CDR3 length equals 16 residues. The CDR3 loop is CASSLGVGGPADTQYF. The DNA for the CDR3 is TGTGCTAGCAGCTTAGGGGTCGGGGGGCCGGCAGATACGCAGTATTTT.

J is TRBJ2-1 and V is TRBV15, with D tentatively TRBD1 (6 bases). Germline values: CDR1 LNHNV, CDR2 YYDKDF (reference sequence). This CDR3 spans 16 amino acids. V lost 5 bases, J lost 7 bases, and 21 bases lay in between. The CDR3 reads CATSGRYREGVNEQFF. The CDR3 DNA follows: TGTGCCACCAGCGGCCGCTACAGGGAAGGAGTGAATGAGCAGTTCTTC.

This chain uses TRBV30 with TRBJ1-2; no firm D call. The CDR3 contains 13 residues. Germline V gives CDR1 GTSNPN, CDR2 SVGIG (reference sequence). V was shortened by 0 bases and J by 8 bases, with 13 bases between the two germline ends. This CDR3 reads CAWSVPGMEGYTF. The CDR3 DNA follows: TGTGCCTGGAGTGTACCGGGAATGGAGGGCTACACCTTC.

The V gene is TRBV5-1, the J gene TRBJ1-3; TRBD1 might be the D (5 bases). The CDR3 spans 16 residues. Germline V gene lookup returns CDR1 SGHRS and CDR2 YFSETQ. V was trimmed by 4 bases and J by 0 bases, leaving 14 bases between them. CDR3 sequence reads: CASSPHDSDSGNTIYF. CDR3 DNA: TGCGCCAGCAGCCCCCACGACAGTGACTCTGGAAACACCATATATTTT.

On this clone: Additional DNA sequences in this sample encode the identical CDR3. The chain links TRBV20-1 to TRBJ1-1, with D possibly TRBD1 on 6 matching bases. Germline values: CDR1 DFQATT, CDR2 SNEGSKA (reference sequence). The CDR3 totals 11 residues. V lost 6 bases, J lost 6 bases, and 11 bases lay in between. CDR3 residues: CSAPTGSEAFF. DNA of the CDR3: TGCAGTGCCCCCACAGGGTCTGAAGCTTTCTTT.